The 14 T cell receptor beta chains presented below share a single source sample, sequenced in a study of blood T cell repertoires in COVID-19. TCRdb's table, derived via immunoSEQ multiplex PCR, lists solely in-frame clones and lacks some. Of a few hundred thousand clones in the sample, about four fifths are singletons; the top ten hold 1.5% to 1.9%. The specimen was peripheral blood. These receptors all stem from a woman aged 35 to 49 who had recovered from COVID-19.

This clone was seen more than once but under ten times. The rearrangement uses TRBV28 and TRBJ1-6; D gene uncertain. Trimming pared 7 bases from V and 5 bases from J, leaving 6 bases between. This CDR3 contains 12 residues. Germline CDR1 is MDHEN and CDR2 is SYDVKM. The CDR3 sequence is CASKQNNSPLHF. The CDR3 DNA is TGTGCCAGCAAGCAAAATAATTCACCCCTCCACTTT.

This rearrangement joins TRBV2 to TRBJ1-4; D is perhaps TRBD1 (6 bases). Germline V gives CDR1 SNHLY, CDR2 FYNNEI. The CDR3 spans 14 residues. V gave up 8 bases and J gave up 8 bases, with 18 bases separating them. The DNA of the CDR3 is TGTGCCAGCGAGCCTGACAGGCTGGACGAAAAACTGTTTTTT. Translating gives CASEPDRLDEKLFF.

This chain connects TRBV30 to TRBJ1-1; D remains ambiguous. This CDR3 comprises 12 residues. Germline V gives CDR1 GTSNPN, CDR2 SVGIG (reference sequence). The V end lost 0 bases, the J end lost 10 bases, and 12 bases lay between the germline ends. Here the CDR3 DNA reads TGTGCCTGGAGTGTAGCCCCGGGTGCAGCTTTCTTT. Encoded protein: CAWSVAPGAAFF.

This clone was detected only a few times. DNA for the CDR3: TGTGCCAGCTCACCCAGGACGAACACCGGGGAGCTGTTTTTT. It codes for CASSPRTNTGELFF. The V call is TRBV18, the J call TRBJ2-2; D gene unclear. In germline, CDR1 is KGHSH, CDR2 LQKENI. The V end was cut by 3 bases, the J end by 0 bases, with 5 bases between. This CDR3 is 14 amino acids long.

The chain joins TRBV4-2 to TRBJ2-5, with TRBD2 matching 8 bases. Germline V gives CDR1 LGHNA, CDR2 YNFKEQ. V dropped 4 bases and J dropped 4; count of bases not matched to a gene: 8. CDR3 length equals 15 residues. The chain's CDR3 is CASSPTGGTGETQYF. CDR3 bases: TGTGCCAGCAGCCCAACGGGGGGGACGGGAGAGACCCAGTACTTC.

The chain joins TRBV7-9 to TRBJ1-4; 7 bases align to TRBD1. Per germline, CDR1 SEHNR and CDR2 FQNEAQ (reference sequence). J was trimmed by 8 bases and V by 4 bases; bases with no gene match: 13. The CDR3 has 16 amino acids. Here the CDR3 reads CASSSTPGQRGEKLFF. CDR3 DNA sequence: TGTGCCAGCAGCTCGACCCCGGGACAGAGAGGAGAAAAACTGTTTTTT.

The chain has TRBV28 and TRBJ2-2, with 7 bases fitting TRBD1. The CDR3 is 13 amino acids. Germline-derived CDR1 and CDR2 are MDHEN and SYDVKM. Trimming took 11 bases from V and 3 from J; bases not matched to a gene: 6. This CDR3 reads CALRGPYTGELFF. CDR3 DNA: TGTGCCTTAAGGGGGCCTTACACCGGGGAGCTGTTTTTT.

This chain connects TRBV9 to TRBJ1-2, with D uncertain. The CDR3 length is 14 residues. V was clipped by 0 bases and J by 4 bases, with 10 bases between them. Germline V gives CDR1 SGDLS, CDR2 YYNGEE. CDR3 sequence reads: CASSVDLGGYGYTF. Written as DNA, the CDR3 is TGTGCCAGCAGCGTAGATCTAGGCGGCTATGGCTACACCTTC.

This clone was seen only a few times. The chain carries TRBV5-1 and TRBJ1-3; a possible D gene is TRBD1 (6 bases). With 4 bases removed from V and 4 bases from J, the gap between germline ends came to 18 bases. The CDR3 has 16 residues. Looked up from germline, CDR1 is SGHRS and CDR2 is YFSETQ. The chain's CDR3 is CASSRDVAGEGNTIYF. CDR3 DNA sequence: TGCGCCAGCAGCCGCGATGTGGCAGGGGAAGGAAACACCATATATTTT.

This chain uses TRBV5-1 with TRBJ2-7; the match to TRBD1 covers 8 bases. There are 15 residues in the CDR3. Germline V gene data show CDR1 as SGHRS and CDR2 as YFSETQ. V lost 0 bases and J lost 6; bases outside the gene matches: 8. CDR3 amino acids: CASSLGGQGFREQYF. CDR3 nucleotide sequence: TGCGCCAGCAGCTTGGGTGGACAGGGATTTCGCGAGCAGTACTTC.

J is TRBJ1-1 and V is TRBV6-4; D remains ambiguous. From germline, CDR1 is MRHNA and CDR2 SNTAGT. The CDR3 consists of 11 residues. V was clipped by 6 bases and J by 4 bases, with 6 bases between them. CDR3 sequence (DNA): TGTGCCAGCAGAACGGGCACTGAAGCTTTCTTT. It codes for CASRTGTEAFF.

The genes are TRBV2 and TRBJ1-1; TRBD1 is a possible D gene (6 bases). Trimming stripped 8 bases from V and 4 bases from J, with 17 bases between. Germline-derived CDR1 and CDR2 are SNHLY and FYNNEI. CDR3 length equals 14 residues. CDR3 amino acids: CASDQAGEGTEAFF. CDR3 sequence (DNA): TGTGCCAGCGATCAGGCAGGGGAAGGCACTGAAGCTTTCTTT.

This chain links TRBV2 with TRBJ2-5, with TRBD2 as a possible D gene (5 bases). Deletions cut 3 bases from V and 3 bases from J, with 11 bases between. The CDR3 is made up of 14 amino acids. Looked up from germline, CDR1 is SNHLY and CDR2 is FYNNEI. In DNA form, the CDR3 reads TGTGCCAGCAGTGACCTAGAGGGTGAAGAGACCCAGTACTTC. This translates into CASSDLEGEETQYF.

CDR3 DNA: TGTGCCAGCAGCCTCGTATCTCCACGGGAGGATACGCAGTATTTT. It yields the protein CASSLVSPREDTQYF. The chain carries TRBV5-8 and TRBJ2-3, with TRBD2 as a possible D gene (6 bases). Trimming shortened V by 4 bases and J by 6 bases, and 18 bases separated the two germline ends. The V gene's germline CDR1 is SGHTS and CDR2 YDEGEE. The CDR3 sequence is 15 residues long.